This T cell receptor (beta chain) stems from a study of blood T cell repertoires in COVID-19 (dated by TCRdb to 2020 to 2021). Concerning the study at large: The collaborator samples originated in the United States, Italy and Spain and spanned the acute and convalescent phases of COVID-19. The prospective study material was composed of cDNA or gDNA derived from T cells, B-cell-depleted T cells, or PBMCs. The dataset comprised deeply sampled blood TCRbeta repertoires from subjects exposed to, actively infected with, or recovered from COVID-19. The repertoires were released in a freely available public database intended as a resource for research on the immune response to SARS-CoV-2. The samples were drawn from the first 160 participants of the ongoing ImmuneRACE study and from 1,254 subjects provided by 6 global collaborators. A de-identified subject ID, COVID-19 status, age in years and sex were almost always included in the sample metadata. Where available, HLA class I and class II types were obtained from metadata supplied by the sample provider rather than from assay-based typing. The paper's findings and limits, for the study overall: The quantity of clinical and demographic metadata differed by source and by participant and was supplied without curation.

A note on this clone: Its antigen specificity is not known. No quality values exist for individual bases; no much larger clone is one base distant.

The immunoSEQ Assay, a bias-controlled multiplex PCR, was used to amplify TCRbeta CDR3 regions from genomic DNA. As for how the authors treated the data: The number of nucleated cells in each sample was estimated from the amplification of reference gene primers within the assay. Sequence reads were collapsed and filtered to measure the absolute abundance of every unique TCRbeta CDR3 rearrangement. For each sample, productive Simpson clonality was calculated as the square root of Simpson's diversity index across productive rearrangements. Here the immuneACCESS table is served through TCRdb, limited to in-frame sequences with V and J called. Missing clones are a known gap in these copies; in checked studies unresolved V genes cover under half, and the rest lacks a known reason. The D gene and trimming were derived from the DNA, and the V and J assignments and clone size from that table. The sample table lists roughly 280,000 clones, 80% to 95% of them with a count of one. The ten largest clones add up to around 2.8% of the sample.

Germline trimming amounts to 3 bases on V and 4 bases on J, with 14 as the count of junction bases outside the gene matches. From a lookup of the germline V gene, CDR1 and CDR2 are MDHEN and SYDVKM. There are 17 amino acids in the CDR3, from cysteine to phenylalanine inclusive. Only the CDR3 portion is preserved as DNA: 51 bases, with reading frame beginning at the first base. Participants in the prospective study were enrolled through a virtual design, were aged roughly 18 to 100 years, and lived in approximately 25 United States geographic areas. To assign participants to cohorts, the prospective study relied on clinical history that participants themselves reported in a screening survey and a study questionnaire. Exposed participants had been in contact, within 2 weeks of entering the study, with a person who had a PCR-confirmed or clinician-diagnosed case of COVID-19. Mobile phlebotomists in the prospective study collected whole blood, serum and a nasopharyngeal or oropharyngeal swab from every participant. Additional blood draws and questionnaires over a 2-month period could optionally be provided by prospective study participants. Before DNA extraction, blood samples from the prospective study were shipped at room temperature or frozen.

The rearrangement combines TRBV28 with TRBJ2-5; 7 bases in the middle match TRBD1. Sequenced material: PBMCs or T cells enriched from blood (not recorded which). The clonotype was recovered from a middle-aged man who had been exposed to COVID-19. The CDR3 reads as follows: CASSFPRETGFTETQYF. The sequenced DNA: TGTGCCAGCAGTTTCCCCAGGGAGACAGGGTTTACAGAGACCCAGTACTTC.